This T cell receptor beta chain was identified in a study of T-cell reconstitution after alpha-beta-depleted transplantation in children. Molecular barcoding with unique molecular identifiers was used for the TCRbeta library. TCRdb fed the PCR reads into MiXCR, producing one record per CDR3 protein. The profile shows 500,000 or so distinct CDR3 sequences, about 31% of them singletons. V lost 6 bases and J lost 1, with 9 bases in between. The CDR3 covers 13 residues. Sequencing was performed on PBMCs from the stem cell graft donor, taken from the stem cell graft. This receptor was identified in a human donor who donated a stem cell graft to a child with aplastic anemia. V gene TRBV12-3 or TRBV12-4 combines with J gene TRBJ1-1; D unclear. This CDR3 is CASSKTTNTEAFF. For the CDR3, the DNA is TGTGCCAGCAGCAAGACAACGAACACTGAAGCTTTCTTT.